These 20 T cell receptor beta chains share one sample of origin, sequenced in a study of blood T cell repertoires in COVID-19. Only in-frame clones appear in the TCRdb table, and some are missing; sequencing was by immunoSEQ multiplex PCR. The sample includes under 250,000 clones, about 90% of them seen just once. The sequencing sample was made of peripheral blood. These receptors came from a man between 18 and 29 years old with active or convalescent COVID-19.

The J gene is TRBJ1-2, the V gene TRBV9, with a weak D call TRBD1 (6 bases). This CDR3 comprises 17 residues. The V gene lost 0 bases and the J gene lost 3 bases, with 18 bases spanning the gap. Germline V gene sequence: CDR1 SGDLS, CDR2 YYNGEE. CDR3 loop: CASSVGGGREGDYGYTF. DNA of the CDR3: TGTGCCAGCAGCGTAGGTGGGGGCCGGGAAGGTGACTATGGCTACACCTTC.

The genes are TRBV7-2 and TRBJ2-2; no definite D call. Germline V gene sequence: CDR1 SGHTA, CDR2 FQGNSA. This CDR3 spans 13 amino acids. V gave up 5 bases and J gave up 6 bases, with 10 bases separating them. The CDR3 reads CASSTQVPGELFF. The CDR3 DNA follows: TGTGCCAGCAGCACCCAGGTACCCGGGGAGCTGTTTTTT.

This clone has just one count. The chain combines TRBV2 with TRBJ1-1; 9 nucleotides align to TRBD1. The CDR3 is 16 amino acids. The V segment lost 5 bases and the J segment 6 bases; nucleotides outside the gene matches: 13. Germline lookup yields CDR1 SNHLY and CDR2 FYNNEI. The CDR3 sequence: CASSPQGALSSSEAFF. CDR3 nucleotides: TGTGCCAGCAGTCCACAGGGGGCGCTTTCATCGTCTGAAGCTTTCTTT. Variable domain in full (rest from reference TRBV2 and TRBJ1-1): EPEVTQTPSHQVTQMGQEVILRCVPISNHLYFYWYRQILGQKVEFLVSFYNNEISEKSEIFDDQFSVERPDGSNFTLKIRSTKLEDSAMYFCASSPQGALSSSEAFFGQGTRLTVV.

The chain combines TRBV28 with TRBJ1-4; 11 bases agree with TRBD1. This CDR3 comprises 17 residues. The junction had 4 bases not matched to a gene; V was cut back by 4 bases and J by 0 bases. The germline gives CDR1 MDHEN, CDR2 SYDVKM. The CDR3 DNA is TGTGCCAGCAGTTCATGGACAGGGGGCACAACTAATGAAAAACTGTTTTTT. Protein sequence: CASSSWTGGTTNEKLFF.

In its sample, this clone was seen once. The chain is built from TRBV6-2 or TRBV6-3 and TRBJ2-3, with D uncertain. Germline V lookup: CDR1 MNHEY, CDR2 SVGEGT. This CDR3 region has 18 residues. Trimming took off 5 bases at V and 2 bases at J, with 23 bases between the two ends. Here the CDR3 DNA reads TGTGCCAGCAGTCGCGAGAAGTGGGCTACTCTCTTCACAGATACGCAGTATTTT. Amino acids: CASSREKWATLFTDTQYF.

The chain uses TRBV19 and TRBJ1-3; possibly TRBD1 for D (5 bases). CDR3 length: 16 residues. V was shortened by 3 bases and J by 0 bases, with 12 bases between the two germline ends. Germline V CDR1 and CDR2: LNHDA, SQIVND (reference sequence). This CDR3 is CASSMAGRYSGNTIYF. For the CDR3, the DNA is TGTGCCAGTAGTATGGCGGGGCGATACTCTGGAAACACCATATATTTT.

The genes are TRBV19 and TRBJ1-2, with D unresolved. Deletions cut 8 bases from V and 2 bases from J, with 6 bases between. Germline CDR1 LNHDA, CDR2 SQIVND (reference sequence). This CDR3 spans 11 amino acids. The CDR3 DNA sequence: TGTGCCAGTTCAGAAAACTATGGCTACACCTTC. It specifies CASSENYGYTF.

This rearrangement joins TRBV28 to TRBJ2-1; D is ambiguous. Germline CDR1 reads MDHEN; CDR2 reads SYDVKM. CDR3 length equals 16 residues. Trimming removed 5 bases at V and 2 bases at J, with 16 bases between. The DNA for the CDR3 is TGTGCCAGCAGTGACCTTTTTAGCCGGGCCTACAATGAGCAGTTCTTC. Translating gives CASSDLFSRAYNEQFF.

A single count supports this clone. The V and J genes are TRBV6-5 and TRBJ1-1; TRBD1 matches 8 bases. The CDR3 consists of 12 residues. Germline V gene data show CDR1 as MNHEY and CDR2 as SVGAGI. The ends lost 3 bases at V and 10 bases at J; junction bases unmatched: 4. The CDR3 reads CASSYGQGAAFF. The CDR3 DNA reads TGTGCCAGCAGTTATGGACAGGGCGCAGCTTTCTTT.

The chain uses TRBV5-1 and TRBJ2-1; maybe TRBD1 (5 bases). Germline assignment: CDR1 SGHRS and CDR2 YFSETQ. Trimming left V 4 bases short and J 8 bases short, with 16 bases between. The CDR3 totals 14 residues. CDR3 region: CASSPVGPYYEQFF. CDR3 nucleotides: TGCGCCAGCAGCCCTGTGGGGCCCTATTATGAGCAGTTCTTC.

The V and J genes are TRBV7-2 and TRBJ2-1, with a tentative D call TRBD2 (5 bases). In germline, CDR1 is SGHTA, CDR2 FQGNSA. Trimming took 2 bases from V and 4 from J, leaving 12 bases between them. The CDR3 totals 15 residues. The CDR3 loop reads CASSLLGSAYNEQFF. CDR3 DNA sequence: TGTGCCAGCAGCTTATTAGGTAGCGCGTACAATGAGCAGTTCTTC.

The V and J genes are TRBV18 and TRBJ2-3; 10 nucleotides agree with TRBD1. Germline V gene lookup returns CDR1 KGHSH and CDR2 LQKENI. The CDR3 totals 15 residues. Trimming removed 3 bases from V and 6 bases from J; junction bases left unmatched: 6. CDR3 nucleotide sequence: TGTGCCAGCTCACCTAACCGGGACAGGGGTGATACGCAGTATTTT. Translated, it gives CASSPNRDRGDTQYF. The whole variable domain, filled in from reference TRBV18 and TRBJ2-3, reads NAGVMQNPRHLVRRRGQEARLRCSPMKGHSHVYWYRQLPEEGLKFMVYLQKENIIDESGMPKERFSAEFPKEGPSILRIQQVVRGDSAAYFCASSPNRDRGDTQYFGPGTRLTVL.

The table lists this clone with a few counts. The CDR3 is CASSLARGSSYNEQFF. DNA of the CDR3: TGTGCCAGCAGCTTAGCCCGCGGGAGCTCCTACAATGAGCAGTTCTTC. The rearrangement joins TRBV7-6 to TRBJ2-1; 7 nucleotides align to TRBD2. There are 16 residues in the CDR3. Germline assignment: CDR1 SGHVS and CDR2 FNYEAQ. V gave up 0 bases and J gave up 0 bases; unmatched junction bases: 2.

This clone was found once. CDR3 region: CASRYEGQGLNEQYF. The CDR3 bases are TGTGCCAGCAGATACGAGGGACAGGGTTTAAACGAGCAGTACTTC. This chain joins TRBV28 and TRBJ2-7, with TRBD1 matching over 9 bases. The V gene's germline CDR1 is MDHEN and CDR2 SYDVKM. The V and J ends lost 6 bases and 5 bases, in that order; junction bases with no gene match: 11. This CDR3 comprises 15 residues.

V usage is TRBV28 and J usage is TRBJ1-1, with D perhaps TRBD1 (6 bases). Trimming cost V 6 bases and J 11 bases, with 19 bases left between them. The CDR3 loop spans 13 amino acids. CDR1 is MDHEN and CDR2 is SYDVKM in the germline V gene. The chain's CDR3 is CASSLATRGGAFF. The CDR3 nucleotides are TGTGCCAGCAGCTTAGCTACCAGGGGAGGGGCTTTCTTT.

The chain couples TRBV29-1 to TRBJ2-1; 10 bases match TRBD1. Germline values: CDR1 SQVTM, CDR2 ANQGSEA. This CDR3 has 14 residues. The V and J ends lost 7 bases and 7 bases, in that order; junction bases with no gene match: 10. CDR3 sequence reads: CSAEDGQGGNEQFF. The CDR3 DNA reads as TGCAGCGCCGAGGACGGACAGGGGGGGAATGAGCAGTTCTTC.

This sequence joins TRBV24-1 and TRBJ2-1; 7 nucleotides line up with TRBD2. In germline, CDR1 is KGHDR, CDR2 SFDVKD. After removal of 3 bases from V and 7 bases from J, the junction contained 17 bases not matched to a gene. CDR3 size: 18 residues. The CDR3 loop is CATSDTMSSGSYRNEQFF. The CDR3 DNA follows: TGTGCCACCAGTGATACCATGTCTAGCGGTTCGTATAGGAATGAGCAGTTCTTC.

With respect to this clone: This sample also contains other DNA sequences that code for the same CDR3. The J gene is TRBJ1-2, the V gene TRBV7-9, with D possibly being TRBD1 (5 bases). The germline V and J ends were trimmed by 5 bases and 4 bases, with 8 bases remaining between them. The CDR3 length is 12 residues. In germline, CDR1 is SEHNR, CDR2 FQNEAQ (reference sequence). The CDR3 DNA sequence: TGTGCCAGCAGCCTAGACAGCTATGGCTACACCTTC. Translation: CASSLDSYGYTF.

The gene calls are TRBV10-1 and TRBJ2-7; perhaps TRBD2 as D (6 bases). V shed 3 bases and J shed 0 bases, with 12 bases lying between them. Germline CDR1 reads WNHNN; CDR2 reads SYGVQD (reference sequence). This CDR3 has 15 residues. CDR3 sequence: CASSDRRGFSYEQYF. CDR3 sequence (DNA): TGCGCCAGCAGTGACCGGAGGGGCTTCTCCTACGAGCAGTACTTC.

V gene TRBV24-1 combines with J gene TRBJ2-5; 16 bases map to TRBD2. This CDR3 comprises 15 residues. V shed 9 bases and J 4 bases; nucleotides not matched to a gene: 4. The germline V gene has CDR1 KGHDR and CDR2 SFDVKD. This CDR3 reads CATGTSGRVGETQYF. Here the CDR3 DNA reads TGTGCCACCGGGACTAGCGGGAGGGTTGGAGAGACCCAGTACTTC.